The 27 T cell receptor beta chains in this list originate from one sample, sequenced in a study of blood T cell repertoires in COVID-19. Sequencing was performed with immunoSEQ multiplex PCR; in TCRdb, only in-frame clones are kept and a portion is missing. The table records around 160,000 clones, 85% to 90% of them present only once. The sample was peripheral blood. These receptor sequences come from a man between 18 and 35 years old with COVID-19, enrolled during active disease.

The chain has TRBV4-1 and TRBJ2-7, with TRBD2 as a possible D gene (5 bases). V was trimmed by 0 bases and J by 6 bases, leaving 6 bases between them. The germline V gene encodes CDR1 MGHRA and CDR2 YSYEKL. This CDR3 is built from 12 residues. The CDR3 region is CASSQESGEQYF. The CDR3 DNA follows: TGCGCCAGCAGCCAAGAAAGCGGCGAGCAGTACTTC.

The count of this clone is one. The chain employs TRBV19 and TRBJ2-7; the match to TRBD1 covers 7 bases. The CDR3 extends over 17 amino acids. Losses at the gene ends were 3 bases for V and 0 bases for J; bases not matched to a gene: 11. Germline CDR1 reads LNHDA; CDR2 reads SQIVND (reference sequence). CDR3 nucleotide sequence: TGTGCCAGTAGTATTTCAGGACAGGCCGTTAGCTCCTACGAGCAGTACTTC. Translated: CASSISGQAVSSYEQYF.

The chain is built from TRBV11-3 and TRBJ2-1; 8 bases line up with TRBD2. Trimming cost V 4 bases and J 9 bases; bases outside gene matches: 8. The CDR3 covers 14 residues. Germline-derived CDR1 and CDR2 are SGHNT and YENEEA. The CDR3 DNA follows: TGTGCCAGCAGCTGGGGACTAGAAAAGGGTGAGCAGTTCTTC. This codes for CASSWGLEKGEQFF.

This chain connects TRBV5-4 to TRBJ2-7; 9 bases agree with TRBD1. With V trimmed by 1 base and J by 5 bases, 7 bases remained unmatched. The CDR3 has 15 residues. Germline-derived CDR1 and CDR2 are SGHNT and YYREEE (reference sequence). This chain's CDR3 is CASSLSGTGIHEQYF. The DNA for the CDR3 is TGTGCCAGCAGCTTGTCCGGGACAGGGATCCACGAGCAGTACTTC.

The V and J genes are TRBV6-2 or TRBV6-3 and TRBJ2-7; TRBD1 agrees at 7 bases. The CDR3 is 14 residues long. Trimming removed 2 bases from V and 7 bases from J; junction bases left unmatched: 8. Per germline, CDR1 MNHEY and CDR2 SVGEGT. The CDR3 region has the DNA TGTGCCAGCAGTTACCCGGGACAGTCGGGGGAGCAGTACTTC. Amino acids: CASSYPGQSGEQYF.

The sample holds one count of this clone. The chain is built from TRBV27 and TRBJ2-3; 8 bases fit TRBD2. Germline V gene data show CDR1 as MNHEY and CDR2 as SMNVEV (reference sequence). Trimming cost V 5 bases and J 0 bases; bases outside gene matches: 7. This CDR3 has 16 residues. CDR3 DNA sequence: TGTGCCAGCAGTATCCCCCCGGGAGGGAGCACAGATACGCAGTATTTT. Translating gives CASSIPPGGSTDTQYF.

V usage is TRBV27 and J usage is TRBJ2-7, with 10 bases lining up with TRBD2. Germline assignment: CDR1 MNHEY and CDR2 SMNVEV (reference sequence). The CDR3 has 15 amino acids. Trimming cost V 5 bases and J 2 bases; bases outside gene matches: 6. CDR3 sequence: CASSTRTSGTYEQYF. In DNA, the CDR3 is TGTGCCAGCAGTACACGGACTAGCGGTACCTACGAGCAGTACTTC.

The gene calls are TRBV7-9 and TRBJ2-7, with TRBD1 identical over 9 bases. Germline CDR1 and CDR2: SEHNR and FQNEAQ (reference sequence). This CDR3 has 17 residues. J gave up 6 bases and V 4 bases, and 16 bases lay outside the gene matches. The chain's CDR3 is CASSSRDRVSEMGEQYF. The CDR3 coding sequence is TGTGCCAGCAGCTCCCGGGACAGGGTTTCTGAGATGGGCGAGCAGTACTTC. The entire variable domain, with the rest obtained from reference TRBV7-9 and TRBJ2-7, is as follows: DTGVSQNPRHKITKRGQNVTFRCDPISEHNRLYWYRQTLGQGPEFLTYFQNEAQLEKSRLLSDRFSAERPKGSFSTLEIQRTEQGDSAMYLCASSSRDRVSEMGEQYFGPGTRLTVT.

V gene TRBV27 combines with J gene TRBJ2-1, with TRBD1 as a possible D gene (5 bases). Germline assignment: CDR1 MNHEY and CDR2 SMNVEV (reference sequence). The CDR3 consists of 13 residues. Trimming left V 3 bases short and J 12 bases short, with 15 bases between. The CDR3 region has the DNA TGTGCCAGCAGTTTGGGCGGACATGTCCGGCAGTTCTTC. It yields the protein CASSLGGHVRQFF.

The chain carries TRBV29-1 and TRBJ2-1, with D perhaps TRBD1 (6 bases). The germline V gene encodes CDR1 SQVTM and CDR2 ANQGSEA. V dropped 7 bases and J dropped 9 bases, with 19 bases sitting between them. The CDR3 is 13 amino acids. CDR3: CSAHLQGPGEQFF. The CDR3, as DNA: TGCAGCGCTCACCTACAGGGTCCGGGTGAGCAGTTCTTC.

The chain uses TRBV18 and TRBJ2-2; possibly TRBD2 for D (5 bases). CDR3 length: 18 residues. Germline CDR1 and CDR2: KGHSH and LQKENI. V dropped 3 bases and J dropped 4 bases, with 21 bases sitting between them. In DNA form, the CDR3 reads TGTGCCAGCTCACCCCATCGTTTCGGGGAAGGCGGCACCGGGGAGCTGTTTTTT. It codes for CASSPHRFGEGGTGELFF. The variable domain in full, completed from reference TRBV18 and TRBJ2-2, reads NAGVMQNPRHLVRRRGQEARLRCSPMKGHSHVYWYRQLPEEGLKFMVYLQKENIIDESGMPKERFSAEFPKEGPSILRIQQVVRGDSAAYFCASSPHRFGEGGTGELFFGEGSRLTVL.

This clone was detected only a few times. V usage is TRBV6-1 and J usage is TRBJ1-5, with TRBD1 identical over 8 bases. Unmatched junction bases numbered 6, after V lost 2 bases and J lost 6 bases. Germline V gene lookup returns CDR1 MNHNS and CDR2 SASEGT. There are 15 residues in the CDR3. CDR3 DNA sequence: TGTGCCAGCAGTGAATTTGTCAGGGGGCTTCAGCCCCAGCATTTT. Amino acids: CASSEFVRGLQPQHF.

For the CDR3, the DNA is TGTGCCAGCAGCCCAGGACTAGCGGGAGGCCAAGAGACCCAGTACTTC. It specifies CASSPGLAGGQETQYF. The chain employs TRBV7-3 and TRBJ2-5, with 14 bases matching TRBD2. With V trimmed by 5 bases and J by 1 base, 3 bases remained unmatched. The CDR3 totals 16 residues. Germline V gives CDR1 SGHTA, CDR2 FQGTGA.

The chain joins TRBV6-2 or TRBV6-3 to TRBJ2-5; 11 bases are shared with TRBD1. This CDR3 spans 17 amino acids. V shed 2 bases, J shed 5 bases, and the junction held 10 bases outside the gene matches. CDR1 MNHEY and CDR2 SVGEGT come from the germline V gene. This chain's CDR3 is CASSYAPGTGGGETQYF. The DNA of the CDR3 is TGTGCCAGCAGTTACGCCCCCGGGACAGGGGGAGGCGAGACCCAGTACTTC.

CDR3 sequence: CASSLRRGTSTDTQYF. The CDR3 bases are TGTGCCAGCAGTTTACGGCGAGGAACTAGCACAGATACGCAGTATTTT. J is TRBJ2-3 and V is TRBV27, with D unresolved. CDR1 is MNHEY and CDR2 is SMNVEV in the germline V gene (reference sequence). V was shortened by 2 bases and J by 0 bases, with 12 bases between the two germline ends. This CDR3 has 16 amino acids.

The gene calls are TRBV27 and TRBJ1-1; D gene uncertain. The CDR3 is made up of 14 amino acids. The ends were cut back, 1 base at V and 3 bases at J, with 9 bases in the middle. Germline lookup yields CDR1 MNHEY and CDR2 SMNVEV (reference sequence). The CDR3 here is CASSLFGVHTEAFF. CDR3 sequence (DNA): TGTGCCAGCAGTTTATTCGGGGTCCACACTGAAGCTTTCTTT.

The chain couples TRBV7-9 to TRBJ2-7; TRBD1 matches 11 bases. The CDR3 is made up of 16 amino acids. Losses at the gene ends were 0 bases for V and 5 bases for J; bases not matched to a gene: 6. The germline V gene has CDR1 SEHNR and CDR2 FQNEAQ (reference sequence). The CDR3 loop reads CASSLAGQGAFNEQYF. The DNA of the CDR3 is TGTGCCAGCAGCTTAGCCGGACAGGGGGCTTTCAACGAGCAGTACTTC.

This chain joins TRBV24-1 and TRBJ2-2, with 7 bases that match TRBD1. Germline values: CDR1 KGHDR, CDR2 SFDVKD. V dropped 4 bases and J dropped 4; count of bases not matched to a gene: 8. CDR3 length: 16 amino acids. The CDR3 region has the DNA TGTGCCACCAGTGAGGCTGACAGGGCCCCCACCGGGGAGCTGTTTTTT. Protein sequence: CATSEADRAPTGELFF.

This chain connects TRBV28 to TRBJ2-7; 15 bases match TRBD2. The CDR3 runs 21 residues. J was trimmed by 2 bases and V by 2 bases; bases with no gene match: 16. Germline assignment: CDR1 MDHEN and CDR2 SYDVKM. The chain's CDR3 is CASSLVEGKWGLAGGPYEQYF. The CDR3 DNA follows: TGTGCCAGCAGTTTAGTAGAGGGGAAATGGGGACTAGCGGGAGGCCCCTACGAGCAGTACTTC.

The chain uses TRBV4-1 and TRBJ2-6, with 7 positions matching TRBD2. Germline loops: CDR1 MGHRA, CDR2 YSYEKL. This CDR3 spans 17 amino acids. The trim removed 3 bases at V and 1 base at J, leaving 6 bases unmatched. CDR3 amino acids: CASSQVWGGSGANVLTF. DNA for the CDR3: TGCGCCAGCAGCCAGGTCTGGGGAGGGTCTGGGGCCAACGTCCTGACTTTC.

This sequence joins TRBV6-1 and TRBJ2-7; 10 positions agree with TRBD2. CDR3 length equals 19 residues. V lost 4 bases to trimming and J lost 2 bases; unmatched junction nucleotides: 17. From germline, CDR1 is MNHNS and CDR2 SASEGT. CDR3 coding DNA: TGTGCCAGCAGTGGACGACCTAGCGGGGGATTTCCCGCACCCTACGAGCAGTACTTC. Translation: CASSGRPSGGFPAPYEQYF.

The rearrangement joins TRBV12-3 or TRBV12-4 to TRBJ1-1; D gene unclear. The CDR3 contains 12 residues. The germline V and J ends were trimmed by 9 bases and 1 base, with 9 bases remaining between them. CDR3 sequence reads: CASGEGNTEAFF. CDR3 sequence (DNA): TGTGCCAGTGGGGAGGGGAACACTGAAGCTTTCTTT.

The rearrangement joins TRBV4-3 to TRBJ2-3; TRBD1 might be the D (6 bases). The length of the CDR3 is 16 residues. Germline loops: CDR1 LGHNA, CDR2 YSLEER. Trimming took 0 bases from V and 5 from J, leaving 15 bases between them. CDR3 bases: TGCGCCAGCAGCCAAGATCAGGGGTCGTCTAAAGATACGCAGTATTTT. It translates to CASSQDQGSSKDTQYF.

The chain carries TRBV3-1 (or the pseudogene TRBV3-2) and TRBJ2-2, with a tentative D call TRBD2 (6 bases). V shed 4 bases and J shed 3 bases, with 9 bases lying between them. The CDR3 has 14 amino acids. Germline CDR1 is LGHDT and CDR2 is YNNKEL (reference sequence). In nucleotides, the CDR3 is TGTGCCAGCAGCCTCGGGACTCACACCGGGGAGCTGTTTTTT. It yields the protein CASSLGTHTGELFF.

The DNA of the CDR3 is TGTGCCAGCAGCGGTACTAGCGGGCGCTCAGGGGAGACCCAGTACTTC. Its translation is CASSGTSGRSGETQYF. The chain has TRBV7-9 and TRBJ2-5, with 9 bases fitting TRBD2. Germline V lookup: CDR1 SEHNR, CDR2 FQNEAQ (reference sequence). J lost 5 bases, V lost 5 bases, and 12 bases had no gene match. The CDR3 is 16 residues long.

The chain employs TRBV28 and TRBJ1-2; D gene uncertain. Germline values: CDR1 MDHEN, CDR2 SYDVKM. V gave up 5 bases and J gave up 1 base, with 20 bases separating them. The CDR3 spans 17 residues. This CDR3 is CASSDKLREPHNYGYTF. In DNA form, the CDR3 reads TGTGCCAGCAGTGATAAGCTGCGGGAGCCCCATAACTATGGCTACACCTTC.

The V call is TRBV9, the J call TRBJ2-3; weak D call: TRBD1 (6 bases). V was trimmed by 3 bases and J by 3 bases, leaving 17 bases between them. CDR3 size: 16 residues. Germline-derived CDR1 and CDR2 are SGDLS and YYNGEE. The CDR3: CASSAEGTIVTDTQYF. The CDR3 bases are TGTGCCAGCAGCGCCGAGGGGACAATTGTTACAGATACGCAGTATTTT.